A single sample is the source of the 20 T cell receptor beta chains below, sequenced in a study of CD8 T cells in ankylosing spondylitis. TCRdb called the 5' RACE reads again in MiXCR, with one record for every CDR3 protein. The sample carries 250,000 to 350,000 distinct CDR3 sequences, 20% recorded once. Material for sequencing was blood, either unsorted or a sorted T cell fraction (not recorded which). The receptor set was obtained from a female donor with ankylosing spondylitis or in good health (not recorded which).

The chain employs TRBV5-1 and TRBJ2-5; TRBD1 matches at 10 bases. The CDR3 is 15 residues long. Germline loops: CDR1 SGHRS, CDR2 YFSETQ. V lost 4 bases and J lost 5; bases outside the gene matches: 8. The CDR3 DNA is TGCGCCAGCAGCCTGGGACAGGGGATCTTCGAGACCCAGTACTTC. Amino acid sequence: CASSLGQGIFETQYF.

In its sample, this clonotype was seen many times. An end of the junction does not agree with germline; a read error may underlie this. V is TRBV28 and J is TRBJ1-5; TRBD1 agrees at 11 bases. The CDR3 contains 16 residues. CDR1 and CDR2 from the germline V gene are MDHEN and SYDVKM. The CDR3 region has the DNA TGTGCCAGCAGTTTGACCCGGACAGGGGGCTATCAGTCCCAGCATTTT. This translates into CASSLTRTGGYQSQHF.

This clonotype was found a few times. The chain carries TRBV29-1 and TRBJ1-5; no firm D call. CDR3 size: 14 residues. In germline, CDR1 is SQVTM, CDR2 ANQGSEA. Trimming took 4 bases from V and 2 from J, leaving 12 bases between them. CDR3 coding DNA: TGCAGCGTTGCGGAAGGAGGAGGCAATCAGCCCCAGCATTTT. Amino acids: CSVAEGGGNQPQHF.

The chain carries TRBV24-1 and TRBJ2-1; D might be TRBD2 (7 bases). Trimming cost V 2 bases and J 6 bases, with 28 bases left between them. Germline CDR1 KGHDR, CDR2 SFDVKD. The CDR3 is 20 amino acids. The chain's CDR3 is CATSDSGRGGGGRMVNEQFF. The CDR3 bases are TGTGCCACCAGTGATTCCGGGCGGGGTGGCGGGGGCAGAATGGTCAATGAGCAGTTCTTC.

In its sample, this clonotype was seen once. The chain joins TRBV20-1 to TRBJ1-1, with 9 bases lining up with TRBD1. In germline, CDR1 is DFQATT, CDR2 SNEGSKA (reference sequence). With V trimmed by 5 bases and J by 0 bases, 10 bases remained unmatched. The CDR3 runs to 16 residues. The CDR3 reads CSAGALDRGLNTEAFF. The CDR3, as DNA: TGCAGTGCTGGAGCCCTGGACAGGGGACTGAACACTGAAGCTTTCTTT.

This clonotype has ten or more counts. V and J are TRBV20-1 and TRBJ1-2; 8 positions agree with TRBD1. V dropped 0 bases and J dropped 5; count of bases not matched to a gene: 8. CDR1 is DFQATT, CDR2 SNEGSKA, per germline (reference sequence). The length of the CDR3 is 15 residues. CDR3 sequence: CSARDPGTGEYGYTF. DNA of the CDR3: TGCAGTGCTAGAGACCCCGGGACAGGAGAGTATGGCTACACCTTC.

The chain is built from TRBV6-2 or TRBV6-3 and TRBJ2-5; 9 bases agree with TRBD2. Germline CDR1 and CDR2: MNHEY and SVGEGT. V lost 8 bases, J lost 6 bases, and 7 bases stayed unmatched. The CDR3 covers 13 residues. CDR3 nucleotides: TGTGCCAGCCAATTAGCGGGAGTGAAGACCCAGTACTTC. Its protein is CASQLAGVKTQYF.

The V and J genes are TRBV7-9 and TRBJ2-4, with 7 bases identical to TRBD2. V was clipped by 7 bases and J by 6 bases; unmatched bases: 6. The germline V gene encodes CDR1 SEHNR and CDR2 FQNEAQ (reference sequence). This CDR3 has 13 residues. Here the CDR3 reads CASTPSGLNIQYF. For the CDR3, the DNA is TGTGCCAGCACCCCTAGCGGTCTAAACATTCAGTACTTC.

The rearrangement links TRBV4-3 to TRBJ1-6; the D is unclear. CDR3 size: 17 residues. Germline values: CDR1 LGHNA, CDR2 YSLEER. V was clipped by 0 bases and J by 4 bases, with 13 bases between them. The CDR3 loop reads CASSQDPFASYNSPLHF. The CDR3 region has the DNA TGCGCCAGCAGCCAAGATCCTTTCGCTTCTTATAATTCACCCCTCCACTTT.

V usage is TRBV10-1 and J usage is TRBJ1-6, with D possibly matching TRBD1 (5 bases). CDR1 is WNHNN, CDR2 SYGVQD, per germline (reference sequence). This CDR3 has 13 amino acids. Trimming pared 5 bases from V and 9 bases from J, leaving 11 bases between. The CDR3, as DNA: TGCGCCAGCAGTACAGGACCGATTTCACCCCTCCACTTT. Residues: CASSTGPISPLHF.

V is TRBV14 and J is TRBJ2-7, with 9 bases fitting TRBD2. V gave up 3 bases and J gave up 7 bases; unmatched junction bases: 13. The CDR3 consists of 16 residues. CDR1 and CDR2 (germline): SGHDN, FVKESK. The CDR3, as DNA: TGTGCCAGCAGCCACCGCAGGGGACTAGCCTCGGGGGAGCAGTACTTC. The encoded protein is CASSHRRGLASGEQYF.

The sample holds many counts of this clonotype. V is TRBV7-8 and J is TRBJ2-1; possible D gene TRBD2, 6 bases. CDR3 length: 17 residues. Germline V gene sequence: CDR1 SGHVS, CDR2 FQNEAQ. Deletions cut 0 bases from V and 4 bases from J, with 16 bases between. CDR3 sequence reads: CASSLAYDGGTYNEQFF. In DNA, the CDR3 is TGTGCCAGCAGCTTAGCATATGACGGGGGTACATACAATGAGCAGTTCTTC.

J is TRBJ2-7 and V is TRBV4-3; D not certain. The CDR3 is made up of 15 amino acids. Trimming removed 0 bases from V and 5 bases from J, with 14 bases in between. From germline, CDR1 is LGHNA and CDR2 YSLEER. CDR3 DNA: TGCGCCAGCAGCCAAGACGTGGTCTTGTCCAACGAGCAGTACTTC. Translation: CASSQDVVLSNEQYF.

This clonotype was observed many times. The CDR3 DNA follows: TGTGCCAGCAGCTTAGGTGGGGGAAGCACCGGGGAGCTGTTTTTT. It is translated as CASSLGGGSTGELFF. The V gene is TRBV11-2, the J gene TRBJ2-2; D may correspond to TRBD1 or TRBD2 (5 bases each). The germline gives CDR1 SGHAT, CDR2 FQNNGV. This CDR3 comprises 15 residues. V dropped 1 base and J dropped 4 bases, with 10 bases sitting between them. The variable domain in full, completed from reference TRBV11-2 and TRBJ2-2, reads EAGVAQSPRYKIIEKRQSVAFWCNPISGHATLYWYQQILGQGPKLLIQFQNNGVVDDSQLPKDRFSAERLKGVDSTLKIQPAKLEDSAVYLCASSLGGGSTGELFFGEGSRLTVL.

This clonotype came up a few times. V is TRBV10-1 and J is TRBJ2-1, with 15 bases fitting TRBD2. Trimming took 3 bases from V and 8 from J; bases not matched to a gene: 11. Germline V CDR1 and CDR2: WNHNN, SYGVQD (reference sequence). This CDR3 is built from 18 residues. CDR3 protein: CASSETLGLAGGRDEQFF. For the CDR3, the DNA is TGCGCCAGCAGTGAAACCCTCGGACTAGCGGGAGGGAGGGATGAGCAGTTCTTC.

This clonotype was seen a few times. This chain uses TRBV7-2 with TRBJ2-1, with 8 bases lining up with TRBD1. CDR3 length: 14 residues. CDR1 SGHTA and CDR2 FQGNSA come from the germline V gene. Trimming removed 1 base from V and 9 bases from J; junction bases left unmatched: 5. Here the CDR3 DNA reads TGTGCCAGCAGCTTAGACCGGACAGGGAGTGAGCAGTTCTTC. It yields the protein CASSLDRTGSEQFF.

This clonotype was detected many times. This chain connects TRBV11-2 to TRBJ2-3; D is unresolved. Germline CDR1 and CDR2: SGHAT and FQNNGV. The germline V and J ends were trimmed by 5 bases and 2 bases, with 8 bases remaining between them. The CDR3 has 13 amino acids. CDR3 residues: CASSLDVTDTQYF. CDR3 DNA sequence: TGTGCCAGCAGCCTGGACGTCACAGATACGCAGTATTTT.

This clonotype was counted ten times or more. This rearrangement joins TRBV7-2 to TRBJ2-7; D is ambiguous. CDR1 and CDR2 from the germline V gene are SGHTA and FQGNSA. The V gene lost 3 bases and the J gene lost 7 bases, with 16 bases spanning the gap. There are 14 residues in the CDR3. The CDR3 loop reads CASSFNRGTGEQYF. The CDR3 DNA is TGTGCCAGCAGCTTCAATAGAGGCACTGGGGAGCAGTACTTC.

This clonotype was detected many times. The rearrangement links TRBV20-1 to TRBJ1-2, with D maybe TRBD1 (6 bases). This CDR3 has 13 amino acids. CDR1 and CDR2 (germline): DFQATT, SNEGSKA (reference sequence). Between the trimmed V and J ends, which lost 3 bases and 1 base, there was a span of 9 bases. The CDR3 spells CSASKGGNYGYTF. CDR3 nucleotides: TGCAGTGCTAGCAAAGGGGGTAACTATGGCTACACCTTC.

This clonotype was picked up many times. This rearrangement joins TRBV13 to TRBJ2-5; D may be TRBD2 (5 bases). The CDR3 covers 13 residues. Germline CDR1 PRHDT, CDR2 FYEKMQ (reference sequence). Trimming stripped 3 bases from V and 3 bases from J, with 8 bases between. The CDR3 sequence: CASSFLAEETQYF. The CDR3 DNA reads as TGTGCCAGCAGCTTTCTAGCTGAAGAGACCCAGTACTTC.